Listed here are 9 T cell receptor beta chains from one sample, sequenced in a study of blood T cell repertoires in COVID-19. Generated by immunoSEQ multiplex PCR, the TCRdb table keeps only in-frame clones and is missing some. The data hold some 180,000 clones, with roughly 80% observed a single time. What was sequenced was peripheral blood. These TCRs come from a middle-aged man who had recovered from COVID-19.

The chain is built from TRBV19 and TRBJ1-1; perhaps TRBD1 as D (6 bases). Germline CDR1 and CDR2: LNHDA and SQIVND (reference sequence). The CDR3 runs to 15 residues. Trimming stripped 5 bases from V and 1 base from J, with 14 bases between. CDR3 residues: CASSVAQGQNTEAFF. The CDR3 bases are TGTGCCAGTAGTGTTGCACAGGGCCAGAACACTGAAGCTTTCTTT.

This clone was found a few times. This chain uses TRBV10-3 with TRBJ2-7; 10 nucleotides line up with TRBD2. Germline CDR1 reads ENHRY; CDR2 reads SYGVKD. This CDR3 is built from 14 residues. J was trimmed by 2 bases and V by 9 bases; bases with no gene match: 7. The CDR3: CAIRNLAGAYEQYF. The CDR3 bases are TGTGCCATTCGAAACCTAGCGGGAGCCTACGAGCAGTACTTC.

This clone was observed once. V usage is TRBV15 and J usage is TRBJ2-3; D is possibly TRBD2 (6 bases). V lost 3 bases to trimming and J lost 4 bases, with 14 bases between them. The CDR3 spans 15 residues. The germline V gene has CDR1 LNHNV and CDR2 YYDKDF (reference sequence). The CDR3 spells CATSSRRGGSDTQYF. CDR3 nucleotide sequence: TGTGCCACCAGCAGCCGTCGGGGAGGATCAGATACGCAGTATTTT.

This clone occurred a few times. V is TRBV29-1 and J is TRBJ2-3, with D perhaps matching TRBD2 (6 bases). Trimming stripped 6 bases from V and 0 bases from J, with 13 bases between. Germline V gives CDR1 SQVTM, CDR2 ANQGSEA. The CDR3 totals 14 residues. CDR3 nucleotide sequence: TGCAGCGTGCGGGACGTAACTAGCACAGATACGCAGTATTTT. It specifies CSVRDVTSTDTQYF.

V is TRBV4-2 and J is TRBJ1-1; D unresolved. Germline CDR1 is LGHNA and CDR2 is YNFKEQ. CDR3 length: 14 amino acids. V lost 3 bases and J lost 5, with 13 bases in between. The CDR3 DNA reads as TGTGCCAGCAGCCACCTTAGCCGGGAGACTGAAGCTTTCTTT. This gives the protein CASSHLSRETEAFF.

In this sample, this clone turned up a few times. Written as DNA, the CDR3 is TGTGCCAGCTCACCGAACGGTTACTCCTACGAGCAGTACTTC. Amino acid sequence: CASSPNGYSYEQYF. V gene TRBV18 combines with J gene TRBJ2-7; D ambiguous. This CDR3 has 14 residues. Germline assignment: CDR1 KGHSH and CDR2 LQKENI. Trimming took off 3 bases at V and 0 bases at J, with 9 bases between the two ends.

This clone was seen only a few times. V and J are TRBV5-6 and TRBJ2-1, with 14 bases aligning to TRBD2. Germline V gives CDR1 SGHDT, CDR2 YYEEEE. The V and J ends lost 4 bases and 8 bases, in that order; junction bases with no gene match: 11. The CDR3 length is 17 residues. The CDR3 region is CASSRRLAGGPGDEQFF. As DNA, the CDR3 is TGTGCCAGCAGCCGAAGACTAGCGGGAGGGCCGGGCGATGAGCAGTTCTTC.

V usage is TRBV30 and J usage is TRBJ1-6, with D unresolved. The V gene lost 2 bases and the J gene lost 10 bases, with 15 bases spanning the gap. Germline V gene sequence: CDR1 GTSNPN, CDR2 SVGIG (reference sequence). The CDR3 totals 14 residues. The DNA of the CDR3 is TGTGCCTGGAGTAACTCGGGGATTTTCTCACCCCTCCACTTT. Its protein is CAWSNSGIFSPLHF.

This clone was seen a few times. The chain is built from TRBV2 and TRBJ1-1, with D perhaps matching TRBD1 (6 bases). V lost 8 bases and J lost 5, with 18 bases in between. This CDR3 spans 14 amino acids. Germline CDR1 reads SNHLY; CDR2 reads FYNNEI. Here the CDR3 DNA reads TGTGCCAGCGGCCAAACAGGGTATCAGACTGAAGCTTTCTTT. Translating it yields CASGQTGYQTEAFF.